This TCR beta chain appears in the sequencing data of a study of cytomegalovirus exposure and HLA in healthy donors. General study results and limits: It was reported in a later analysis that an Asian-associated ancestry cluster showed fewer N-insertions than the roughly 710-donor mean.

As regards this clone: The antigen is not known.

Both 60 Vbeta primers and 13 Jbeta primers went into the PCR. Data came from immunoSEQ multiplex PCR; TCRdb stores just in-frame clones and leaves some out. The table records 180,000 or so clones, under 85% of them present only once. Germline CDR1 SQVTM, CDR2 ANQGSEA. The length of the CDR3 is 12 residues. V lost 2 bases to trimming and J lost 6 bases, with 11 bases between them. V is TRBV29-1 and J is TRBJ2-7; maybe TRBD2 (6 bases). Sequencing was performed on PBMCs. The TCR sequence derives from a human donor in good health. DNA for the CDR3: TGCAGCGTTGAAATTCTCGGGGGCGAGCAGTACTTC. Its protein is CSVEILGGEQYF.